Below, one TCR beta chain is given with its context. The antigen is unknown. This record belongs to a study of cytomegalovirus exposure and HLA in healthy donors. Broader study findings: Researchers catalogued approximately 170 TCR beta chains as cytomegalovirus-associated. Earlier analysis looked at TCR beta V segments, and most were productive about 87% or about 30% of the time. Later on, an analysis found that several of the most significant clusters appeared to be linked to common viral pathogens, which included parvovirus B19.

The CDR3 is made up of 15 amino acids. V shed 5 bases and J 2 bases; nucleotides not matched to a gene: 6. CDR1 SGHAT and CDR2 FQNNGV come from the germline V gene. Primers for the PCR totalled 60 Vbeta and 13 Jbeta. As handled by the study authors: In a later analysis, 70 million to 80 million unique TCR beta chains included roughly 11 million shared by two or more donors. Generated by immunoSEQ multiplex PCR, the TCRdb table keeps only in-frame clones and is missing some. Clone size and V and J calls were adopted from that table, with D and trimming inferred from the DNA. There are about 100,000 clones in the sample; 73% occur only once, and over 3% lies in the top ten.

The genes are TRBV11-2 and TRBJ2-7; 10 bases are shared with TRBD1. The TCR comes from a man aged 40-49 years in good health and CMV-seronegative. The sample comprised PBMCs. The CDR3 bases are TGTGCCAGCAGCGACATGACAGGGGGCCCCTACGAGCAGTACTTC. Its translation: CASSDMTGGPYEQYF.